Many counts were recorded for the clone carrying this T cell receptor (beta chain). Its antigen is not known. This CDR3 has 15 amino acids. V shed 8 bases, J shed 4 bases, and the junction held 9 bases outside the gene matches. The V gene's germline CDR1 is MNHEY and CDR2 SVGAGI. This specimen comes from a study of T cell repertoires in cytomegalovirus infection. At the level of the study: It was the public TCR beta signatures that indicated both CMV infection and matching HLA type.

TCRdb re-derived calls from the reads in MiXCR, one entry per CDR3 protein. The sample holds roughly 320,000 distinct CDR3 sequences, over 7.5% seen once. Study-wide results and limits: CMV-specific HLA-C-restricted TCR beta clonotypes dominated the ex vivo response. There were carriers of CMV plus the relevant HLA, and cumulative public TCR beta family frequency identified them.

The receptor's source is a human donor in good health (CMV status not recorded). Some clones in this sample may be carry-over from other donors' samples. The V gene is TRBV6-5, the J gene TRBJ1-5; 9 nucleotides line up with TRBD1. The sample taken for sequencing was PBMCs. CDR3 nucleotide sequence: TGTGCCAGCGCCCCGGACAGGGGAATTAATCAGCCCCAGCATTTT. Translating gives CASAPDRGINQPQHF.